This record concerns one TCR beta chain sequence. Per germline, CDR1 SQVTM and CDR2 ANQGSEA. This CDR3 spans 12 amino acids. V dropped 8 bases and J dropped 7; count of bases not matched to a gene: 7. Alongside a J-beta primer mix, a sample-barcoded 5' primer served in a second PCR lasting roughly 6 to 12 cycles. Every cDNA was tagged by a template-switch adaptor with 12 random nucleotides. TCRdb reprocessed the 5' RACE reads via MiXCR and lists one record per CDR3 protein. Here the sample spans about 970,000 distinct CDR3 sequences, just over 50% being singletons. The data were obtained in a study of blood T cells in healthy people across ages.

This sequence originates from an older woman in good health. The specimen was blood. This chain connects TRBV29-1 to TRBJ2-1; 8 bases line up with TRBD1. CDR3 region: CSTRTGRNEQFF. The CDR3 nucleotides read TGCAGCACAAGGACAGGGCGGAATGAGCAGTTCTTC.